These T cell receptor beta chains were read from a single sample in a study of vaccination and CD4 T cells after COVID-19. Which antigens these TCRs recognize remains unknown. TCRdb passed the PCR reads through MiXCR, listing each CDR3 protein once. The repertoire holds thousands of distinct CDR3 sequences, roughly 61% seen once, with more than 20% in the top ten. Sequenced material: CD4+ T cells from blood, cultured in vitro. Every receptor here comes from a human donor who had recovered from COVID-19. Both conserved end residues are trimmed from each CDR3. A D gene is named only where the DNA matches it firmly. The size entry is marked missing in some rows and otherwise reads once, few, many or a size class.

size: .
D: .
J: TRBJ2-7
V: TRBV7-9
CDR3: ASSLGSLGEQY

size: .
D: .
J: TRBJ2-5
V: TRBV20-1
CDR3: SARFARGRETQY

size: .
D: .
J: TRBJ2-2
V: TRBV5-4
CDR3: ASSRRWNTGELF

size: .
D: TRBD2
J: TRBJ2-2
V: TRBV10-3
CDR3: AISEYVAGSGELF

size: .
D: .
J: TRBJ2-5
V: TRBV2
CDR3: ASKEWETQY

size: .
D: .
J: TRBJ1-6
V: TRBV7-2
CDR3: ASSLGQADNSPLH

size: few
D: .
J: TRBJ2-7
V: TRBV27
CDR3: ASRPNQDYEQY

size: few
D: .
J: TRBJ2-2
V: TRBV29-1
CDR3: SVENPSNTGELF

size: .
D: TRBD2
J: TRBJ2-3
V: TRBV14
CDR3: VSSQGLGGTDTQY

size: .
D: TRBD2
J: TRBJ2-3
V: TRBV6-2/TRBV6-3
CDR3: ASSHDRTSGSRDTQY

size: .
D: TRBD1
J: TRBJ2-2
V: TRBV7-9
CDR3: ASRYYRGTGELF

size: .
D: .
J: TRBJ2-1
V: TRBV11-1
CDR3: ASSLARYLNEQF

size: few
D: .
J: TRBJ1-2
V: TRBV6-1
CDR3: ASSAGYGYT

size: .
D: TRBD1
J: TRBJ2-5
V: TRBV7-8
CDR3: ASSRRTGETQY

size: .
D: .
J: TRBJ2-1
V: TRBV7-6
CDR3: ASSPPPQGNEQF

size: .
D: TRBD2
J: TRBJ2-3
V: TRBV29-1
CDR3: STRTSGSDTQY

size: .
D: TRBD2
J: TRBJ2-5
V: TRBV20-1
CDR3: SAIGLAETQY

size: .
D: TRBD2
J: TRBJ2-5
V: TRBV7-9
CDR3: ASSPSSTSGQETQY

size: once
D: TRBD1
J: TRBJ2-2
V: TRBV20-1
CDR3: SARDFRQGSAGELF

size: .
D: .
J: TRBJ2-7
V: TRBV6-1
CDR3: ASRESTSYEQY

size: .
D: .
J: TRBJ1-1
V: TRBV28
CDR3: ASTGSEAF

size: .
D: .
J: TRBJ2-2
V: TRBV28
CDR3: ASTIVRAGELF

size: .
D: .
J: TRBJ2-7
V: TRBV20-1
CDR3: SARVGDGRQTYEQY

size: .
D: .
J: TRBJ2-7
V: TRBV7-8
CDR3: ASSGGPTEQY

size: .
D: TRBD1
J: TRBJ2-3
V: TRBV7-9
CDR3: ASSPDRTQY

size: once
D: .
J: TRBJ1-2
V: TRBV19
CDR3: ASSIVTGARGYT

size: .
D: TRBD2
J: TRBJ2-1
V: TRBV11-3
CDR3: ASSSIDVAGGREQF

size: .
D: TRBD1
J: TRBJ1-5
V: TRBV2
CDR3: ASSLTGEQPQH

size: once
D: .
J: TRBJ2-1
V: TRBV30
CDR3: AWSGEDLINEQF

size: few
D: TRBD2
J: TRBJ2-5
V: TRBV7-2
CDR3: ASSLVTLAGGMQETQY

size: .
D: .
J: TRBJ1-2
V: TRBV28
CDR3: ASSFSGLDGYT

size: .
D: TRBD1
J: TRBJ2-1
V: TRBV12-3/TRBV12-4
CDR3: ASSLRTGASYNEQF

size: few
D: .
J: TRBJ1-1
V: TRBV5-3
CDR3: ARSPSLNTEAF